Listed below are T cell receptor beta chains from one sample, sequenced in a study of cytomegalovirus exposure and HLA in healthy donors. Using immunoSEQ multiplex PCR, the repertoire was profiled, and TCRdb retains in-frame clones only, with some absent. The profile shows 85,000 to 130,000 clones, about 77% of them singletons. Sequencing was done on a sample of PBMCs. The receptor set was obtained from a woman under 30 in good health and CMV-seropositive. CDR3s include the opening cysteine and the closing phenylalanine or tryptophan. Each record gives: D gene, J gene, clone size, CDR3 length, V gene, CDR3 DNA, CDR3 protein. A D gene is named only where the DNA matches it firmly. Size is stated for part of the rows, as once, few or many counts, or as a class when the clone is expanded.

D gene: -; J gene: TRBJ2-2; clone size: few; CDR3 length: 15; V gene: TRBV6-4; CDR3 DNA: TGTGCCAGCAGTGACAGCCGCCAGGGGTTCGGGGAGCTGTTTTTT; CDR3 protein: CASSDSRQGFGELFF
D gene: TRBD2; J gene: TRBJ2-3; clone size: -; CDR3 length: 16; V gene: TRBV5-4; CDR3 DNA: TGTGCCAGCAGCTTCAGCGGGAGGGCCCGAACAGATACGCAGTATTTT; CDR3 protein: CASSFSGRARTDTQYF
D gene: -; J gene: TRBJ2-6; clone size: few; CDR3 length: 14; V gene: TRBV27; CDR3 DNA: TGTGCCAGCAGTTTAATATCTGGGGCCAACGTCCTGACTTTC; CDR3 protein: CASSLISGANVLTF
D gene: -; J gene: TRBJ1-2; clone size: -; CDR3 length: 16; V gene: TRBV18; CDR3 DNA: TGTGCCAGCTCACCACCCTCGGGACTCCCGGACTATGGCTACACCTTC; CDR3 protein: CASSPPSGLPDYGYTF
D gene: -; J gene: TRBJ2-7; clone size: once; CDR3 length: 14; V gene: TRBV18; CDR3 DNA: TGTGCCAGCTCACCACGGGACACCCCCATAGGGCAGTACTTC; CDR3 protein: CASSPRDTPIGQYF
D gene: -; J gene: TRBJ1-1; clone size: few; CDR3 length: 14; V gene: TRBV11-2; CDR3 DNA: TGTGCCAGCAGCTTAGGCAGGGAAAGTGCTGAAGCTTTCTTT; CDR3 protein: CASSLGRESAEAFF
D gene: -; J gene: TRBJ2-2; clone size: -; CDR3 length: 16; V gene: TRBV7-6; CDR3 DNA: TGTGCCAGCAGCTCCCTAATGGGAGGGAACACCGGGGAGCTGTTTTTT; CDR3 protein: CASSSLMGGNTGELFF
D gene: TRBD2; J gene: TRBJ2-7; clone size: -; CDR3 length: 16; V gene: TRBV4-3; CDR3 DNA: TGCGCCAGCAGCCACGCGGGACTAGCGGGAGTCTACGAGCAGTACTTC; CDR3 protein: CASSHAGLAGVYEQYF
D gene: TRBD1; J gene: TRBJ1-2; clone size: -; CDR3 length: 15; V gene: TRBV28; CDR3 DNA: TGTGCCAGCAGGGAGCCCACCGGGACAGCCTTTCGCTACACCTTC; CDR3 protein: CASREPTGTAFRYTF
D gene: TRBD1; J gene: TRBJ1-1; clone size: -; CDR3 length: 15; V gene: TRBV9; CDR3 DNA: TGTGCCAGCAGCCCCTCGGGACAGCCGAACACTGAAGCTTTCTTT; CDR3 protein: CASSPSGQPNTEAFF
D gene: TRBD2; J gene: TRBJ2-2; clone size: -; CDR3 length: 16; V gene: TRBV6-1; CDR3 DNA: TGTGCCAGCAGGGAAGCGGGAGCGGGGAACACCGGGGAGCTGTTTTTT; CDR3 protein: CASREAGAGNTGELFF
D gene: -; J gene: TRBJ2-6; clone size: -; CDR3 length: 16; V gene: TRBV15; CDR3 DNA: TGTGCCACCAGCAGAGATAAGGCAGGCGGGGCCAACGTCCTGACTTTC; CDR3 protein: CATSRDKAGGANVLTF
D gene: -; J gene: TRBJ1-1; clone size: -; CDR3 length: 15; V gene: TRBV14; CDR3 DNA: TGTGCCAGCAGCCAAAGTTGGCATCCTTACACTGAAGCTTTCTTT; CDR3 protein: CASSQSWHPYTEAFF
D gene: -; J gene: TRBJ1-1; clone size: few; CDR3 length: 14; V gene: TRBV6-5; CDR3 DNA: TGTGCCAGCAGTTACTCGCCTCCCGGCACTGAAGCTTTCTTT; CDR3 protein: CASSYSPPGTEAFF
D gene: TRBD2; J gene: TRBJ2-1; clone size: medium-sized; CDR3 length: 15; V gene: TRBV10-3; CDR3 DNA: TGTGCCATCAGTGAGGTGGGGACTAGGTCCAATGAGCAGTTCTTC; CDR3 protein: CAISEVGTRSNEQFF
D gene: TRBD2; J gene: TRBJ2-1; clone size: -; CDR3 length: 15; V gene: TRBV27; CDR3 DNA: TGTGCCAGCAGTGCCCCGGGACTAGCGGGACATGAGCAGTTCTTC; CDR3 protein: CASSAPGLAGHEQFF
D gene: -; J gene: TRBJ2-7; clone size: -; CDR3 length: 15; V gene: TRBV28; CDR3 DNA: TGTGCCAGCAGTCTCCGGGGTGGACTCGGCTACGAGCAGTACTTC; CDR3 protein: CASSLRGGLGYEQYF
D gene: -; J gene: TRBJ2-2; clone size: -; CDR3 length: 16; V gene: TRBV5-6; CDR3 DNA: TGTGCCAGCAGCTTGATGCCGGGACTGAACACCGGGGAGCTGTTTTTT; CDR3 protein: CASSLMPGLNTGELFF
D gene: TRBD2; J gene: TRBJ2-1; clone size: -; CDR3 length: 16; V gene: TRBV6-7; CDR3 DNA: TGTGCCAGCAGTTCCCAGGGACTACAGGCCTACAATGAGCAGTTCTTC; CDR3 protein: CASSSQGLQAYNEQFF
D gene: -; J gene: TRBJ2-1; clone size: few; CDR3 length: 14; V gene: TRBV5-1; CDR3 DNA: TGCGCCAGCAGCTTGGCCGTTGGGGCTGGGGAGCAGTTCTTC; CDR3 protein: CASSLAVGAGEQFF
D gene: -; J gene: TRBJ1-1; clone size: -; CDR3 length: 12; V gene: TRBV27; CDR3 DNA: TGTGCCGGCGCAGACAGGCCCACTGAAGCTTTCTTT; CDR3 protein: CAGADRPTEAFF
D gene: -; J gene: TRBJ1-2; clone size: -; CDR3 length: 13; V gene: TRBV29-1; CDR3 DNA: TGCAGCGTGGAGGCAGGGGCCGAGGTTGGCTACACCTTC; CDR3 protein: CSVEAGAEVGYTF
D gene: -; J gene: TRBJ2-7; clone size: -; CDR3 length: 11; V gene: TRBV5-4; CDR3 DNA: TGTGCCAGCAGCTCGTCCTACGAGCAGTACTTC; CDR3 protein: CASSSSYEQYF
D gene: -; J gene: TRBJ2-7; clone size: -; CDR3 length: 14; V gene: TRBV5-4; CDR3 DNA: TGTGCCAGCAGCTTGTACCCAGGGCCCTACGAGCAGTACTTC; CDR3 protein: CASSLYPGPYEQYF
D gene: -; J gene: TRBJ2-7; clone size: -; CDR3 length: 18; V gene: TRBV27; CDR3 DNA: TGTGCCAGCAGTTTACTCCCACCTTCCGCGGGGCGCCCGTACGAGCAGTACTTC; CDR3 protein: CASSLLPPSAGRPYEQYF
D gene: -; J gene: TRBJ1-2; clone size: once; CDR3 length: 14; V gene: TRBV6-5; CDR3 DNA: TGTGCCAGCAGCCCCGGGACAAATAACTATGGCTACACCTTC; CDR3 protein: CASSPGTNNYGYTF
D gene: -; J gene: TRBJ1-6; clone size: -; CDR3 length: 15; V gene: TRBV5-1; CDR3 DNA: TGCGCCAGCAGCTTGGAAGAGGGTTCAGGTTCACCCCTCCACTTT; CDR3 protein: CASSLEEGSGSPLHF
D gene: TRBD1; J gene: TRBJ1-2; clone size: -; CDR3 length: 14; V gene: TRBV10-3; CDR3 DNA: TGTGCCATCAGTGACTCCGGGACAGGGTACGGCTACACCTTC; CDR3 protein: CAISDSGTGYGYTF
D gene: TRBD1; J gene: TRBJ1-1; clone size: -; CDR3 length: 17; V gene: TRBV7-3; CDR3 DNA: TGTGCCAGCAGCTTAGGGGACAGGTTCAGGGGGGACACTGAAGCTTTCTTT; CDR3 protein: CASSLGDRFRGDTEAFF
D gene: -; J gene: TRBJ2-5; clone size: few; CDR3 length: 15; V gene: TRBV28; CDR3 DNA: TGTGCCAGCAGTTTCGCGGGAACCATCCAAGAGACCCAGTACTTC; CDR3 protein: CASSFAGTIQETQYF
D gene: -; J gene: TRBJ2-1; clone size: -; CDR3 length: 16; V gene: TRBV29-1; CDR3 DNA: TGCAGCGTTGAGGTGCTAGCGCTCAGCTCCTACAATGAGCAGTTCTTC; CDR3 protein: CSVEVLALSSYNEQFF
D gene: -; J gene: TRBJ1-4; clone size: -; CDR3 length: 13; V gene: TRBV19; CDR3 DNA: TGTGCCAGTAGTATAGATAATGGTGGACTCCTGTTTTTT; CDR3 protein: CASSIDNGGLLFF
D gene: -; J gene: TRBJ2-3; clone size: once; CDR3 length: 13; V gene: TRBV9; CDR3 DNA: TGTGCCAGCAGCGGCCTCAGGGCAGATACGCAGTATTTT; CDR3 protein: CASSGLRADTQYF
D gene: -; J gene: TRBJ1-2; clone size: -; CDR3 length: 14; V gene: TRBV6-5; CDR3 DNA: TGTGCCAGCAGTTACTCCCAGGAGGTCTATGGCTACACCTTC; CDR3 protein: CASSYSQEVYGYTF
D gene: -; J gene: TRBJ2-7; clone size: -; CDR3 length: 14; V gene: TRBV27; CDR3 DNA: TGTGCCAGCAGATCCGGGAATCTCTTCAGTGTGCAGTACTTC; CDR3 protein: CASRSGNLFSVQYF
D gene: -; J gene: TRBJ1-5; clone size: few; CDR3 length: 13; V gene: TRBV27; CDR3 DNA: TGTGCCAGCAGCCAGGAAAGCAATCAGCCCCAGCATTTT; CDR3 protein: CASSQESNQPQHF
D gene: TRBD1; J gene: TRBJ2-7; clone size: -; CDR3 length: 16; V gene: TRBV7-9; CDR3 DNA: TGTGCCAGCAGCTTACAACCAGGGGGCTGGATATACGAGCAGTACTTC; CDR3 protein: CASSLQPGGWIYEQYF
D gene: TRBD2; J gene: TRBJ2-7; clone size: -; CDR3 length: 15; V gene: TRBV2; CDR3 DNA: TGTGCCAGCAGGCCGACTAGCGGGAGGATCTACGAGCAGTACTTC; CDR3 protein: CASRPTSGRIYEQYF
D gene: TRBD2; J gene: TRBJ2-7; clone size: -; CDR3 length: 15; V gene: TRBV5-4; CDR3 DNA: TGTGCCAGCAGCTTGAAAATAGCGGGAGAGTACGAGCAGTACTTC; CDR3 protein: CASSLKIAGEYEQYF
D gene: TRBD1; J gene: TRBJ2-5; clone size: few; CDR3 length: 14; V gene: TRBV6-1; CDR3 DNA: TGTGCCAGCAGGGGGGGACAGGGGGCAAAGACCCAGTACTTC; CDR3 protein: CASRGGQGAKTQYF
D gene: -; J gene: TRBJ2-7; clone size: -; CDR3 length: 15; V gene: TRBV28; CDR3 DNA: TGTGCCAGCAGTCTCCGACAGAGGAGCTCCTACGAGCAGTACTTC; CDR3 protein: CASSLRQRSSYEQYF
D gene: -; J gene: TRBJ2-1; clone size: -; CDR3 length: 17; V gene: TRBV7-2; CDR3 DNA: TGTGCCAGCAGCTTAGGGGTGGGCGACCCCTCCTACAATGAGCAGTTCTTC; CDR3 protein: CASSLGVGDPSYNEQFF